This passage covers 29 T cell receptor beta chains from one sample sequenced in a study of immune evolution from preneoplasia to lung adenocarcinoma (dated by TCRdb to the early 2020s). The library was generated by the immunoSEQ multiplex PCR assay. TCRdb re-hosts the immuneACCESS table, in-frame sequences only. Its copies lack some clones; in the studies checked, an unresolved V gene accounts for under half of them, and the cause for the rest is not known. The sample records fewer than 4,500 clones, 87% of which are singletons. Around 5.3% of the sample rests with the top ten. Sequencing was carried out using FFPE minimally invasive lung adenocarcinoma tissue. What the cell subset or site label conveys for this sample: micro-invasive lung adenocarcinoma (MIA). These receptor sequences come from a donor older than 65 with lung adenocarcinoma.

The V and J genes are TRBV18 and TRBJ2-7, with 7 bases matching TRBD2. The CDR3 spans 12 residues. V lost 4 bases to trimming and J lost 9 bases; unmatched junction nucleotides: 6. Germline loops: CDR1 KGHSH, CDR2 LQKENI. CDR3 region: CASSRGREGQYF. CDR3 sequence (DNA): TGTGCCAGCTCACGCGGCAGGGAGGGGCAGTACTTC.

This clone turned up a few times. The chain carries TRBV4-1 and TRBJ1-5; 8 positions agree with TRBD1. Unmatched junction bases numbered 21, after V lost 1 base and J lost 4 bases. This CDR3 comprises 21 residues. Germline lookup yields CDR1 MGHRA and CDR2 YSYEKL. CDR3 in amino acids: CASSQAPILLGRGRENQPQHF. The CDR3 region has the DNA TGCGCCAGCAGCCAAGCGCCAATCCTTTTGGGCAGGGGGCGAGAAAATCAGCCCCAGCATTTT.

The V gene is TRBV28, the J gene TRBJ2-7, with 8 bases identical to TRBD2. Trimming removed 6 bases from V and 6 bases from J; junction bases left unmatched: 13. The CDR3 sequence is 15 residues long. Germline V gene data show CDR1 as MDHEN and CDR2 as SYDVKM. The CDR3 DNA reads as TGTGCCAGCAGCACGGCGGGGGGCGGGTTTAGCGAGCAGTACTTC. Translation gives CASSTAGGGFSEQYF.

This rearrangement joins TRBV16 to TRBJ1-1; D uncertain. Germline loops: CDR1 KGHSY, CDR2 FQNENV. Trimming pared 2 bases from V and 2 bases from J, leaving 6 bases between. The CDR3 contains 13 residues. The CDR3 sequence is CASSQQVNTEAFF. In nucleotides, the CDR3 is TGTGCCAGCAGCCAACAGGTTAACACTGAAGCTTTCTTT.

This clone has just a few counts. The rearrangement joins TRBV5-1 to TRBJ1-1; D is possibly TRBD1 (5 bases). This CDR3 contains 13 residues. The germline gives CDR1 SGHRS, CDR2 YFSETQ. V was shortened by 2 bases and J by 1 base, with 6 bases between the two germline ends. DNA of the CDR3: TGCGCCAGCAGCTTCCAGGGGAACACTGAAGCTTTCTTT. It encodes CASSFQGNTEAFF.

The CDR3 region is CSVEAPWTQETQYF. DNA of the CDR3: TGCAGCGTTGAAGCCCCGTGGACCCAAGAGACCCAGTACTTC. This sequence joins TRBV29-1 and TRBJ2-5; D not certain. This CDR3 comprises 14 residues. The ends were cut back, 1 base at V and 1 base at J, with 10 bases in the middle. The germline gives CDR1 SQVTM, CDR2 ANQGSEA.

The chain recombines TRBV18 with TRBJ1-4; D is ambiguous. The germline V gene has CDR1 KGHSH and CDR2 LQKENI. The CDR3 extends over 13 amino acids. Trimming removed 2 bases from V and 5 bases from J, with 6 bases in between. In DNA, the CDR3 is TGTGCCAGCTCACCAGTTCGGAATGAAAAACTGTTTTTT. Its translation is CASSPVRNEKLFF.

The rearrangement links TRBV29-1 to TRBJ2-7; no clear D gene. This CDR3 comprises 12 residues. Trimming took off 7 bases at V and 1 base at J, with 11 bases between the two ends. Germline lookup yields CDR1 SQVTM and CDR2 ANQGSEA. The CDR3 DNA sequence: TGCAGCGCGTTCGACGGATCCTACGAGCAGTACTTC. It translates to CSAFDGSYEQYF.

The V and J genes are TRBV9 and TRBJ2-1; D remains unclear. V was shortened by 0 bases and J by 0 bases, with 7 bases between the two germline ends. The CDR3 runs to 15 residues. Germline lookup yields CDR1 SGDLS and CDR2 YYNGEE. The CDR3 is CASSVGSLSYNEQFF. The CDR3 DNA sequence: TGTGCCAGCAGCGTAGGAAGCCTCTCCTACAATGAGCAGTTCTTC.

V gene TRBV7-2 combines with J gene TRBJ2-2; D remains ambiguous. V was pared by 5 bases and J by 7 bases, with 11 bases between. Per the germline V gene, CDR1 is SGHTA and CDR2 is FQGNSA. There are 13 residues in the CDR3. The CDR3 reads CASSPDVGGELFF. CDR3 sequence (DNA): TGTGCCAGCAGCCCAGATGTGGGCGGGGAGCTGTTTTTT.

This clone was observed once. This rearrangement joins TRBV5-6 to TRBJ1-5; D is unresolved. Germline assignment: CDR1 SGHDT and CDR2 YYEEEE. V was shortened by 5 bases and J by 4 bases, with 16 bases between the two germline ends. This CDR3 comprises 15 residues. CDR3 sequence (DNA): TGTGCCAGCAGTCCTGGGCCGGGGTCGAATCAGCCCCAGCATTTT. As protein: CASSPGPGSNQPQHF.

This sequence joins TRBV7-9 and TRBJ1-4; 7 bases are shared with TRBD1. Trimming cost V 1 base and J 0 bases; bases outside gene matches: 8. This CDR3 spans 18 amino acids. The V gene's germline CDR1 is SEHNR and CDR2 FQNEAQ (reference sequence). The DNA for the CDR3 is TGTGCCAGCAGCTTAGGGGGGACAGCTCCGGCAACTAATGAAAAACTGTTTTTT. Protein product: CASSLGGTAPATNEKLFF.

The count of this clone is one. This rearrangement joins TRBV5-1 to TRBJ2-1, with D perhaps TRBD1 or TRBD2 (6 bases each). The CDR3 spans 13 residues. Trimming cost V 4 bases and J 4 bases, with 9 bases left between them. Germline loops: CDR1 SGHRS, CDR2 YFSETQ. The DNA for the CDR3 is TGCGCCAGCAGCGGAGGGGGATACAATGAGCAGTTCTTC. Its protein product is CASSGGGYNEQFF.

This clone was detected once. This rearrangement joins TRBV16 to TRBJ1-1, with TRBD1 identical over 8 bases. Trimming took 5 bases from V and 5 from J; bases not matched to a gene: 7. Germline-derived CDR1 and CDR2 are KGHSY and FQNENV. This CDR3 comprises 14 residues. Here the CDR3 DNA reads TGTGCCAGCAGCGACAGGGGATTAGAAACTGAAGCTTTCTTT. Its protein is CASSDRGLETEAFF.

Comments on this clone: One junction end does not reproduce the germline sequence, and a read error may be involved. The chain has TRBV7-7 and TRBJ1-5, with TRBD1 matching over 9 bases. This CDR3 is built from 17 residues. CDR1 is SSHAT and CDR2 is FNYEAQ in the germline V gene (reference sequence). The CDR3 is CASSLSRDRDSNQPQHF. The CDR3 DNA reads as TGTGCTAGCAGCTTATCCCGGGACAGGGATAGCAATCAGCCCCAGCATTTT.

CDR3 coding DNA: TGTGCCAGCAGGGTCAGGGACAACAACTATGGCTACACCTTC. Protein: CASRVRDNNYGYTF. This chain connects TRBV6-1 to TRBJ1-2; D is perhaps TRBD1 (6 bases). The germline V gene encodes CDR1 MNHNS and CDR2 SASEGT. CDR3 size: 14 residues. V shed 6 bases and J shed 2 bases, with 13 bases lying between them.

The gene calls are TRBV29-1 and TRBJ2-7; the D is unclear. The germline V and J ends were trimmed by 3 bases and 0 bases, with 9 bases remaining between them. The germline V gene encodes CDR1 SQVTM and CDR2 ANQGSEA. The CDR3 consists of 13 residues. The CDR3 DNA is TGCAGCGTTGAGCTAGACGGCTCCTACGAGCAGTACTTC. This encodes CSVELDGSYEQYF.

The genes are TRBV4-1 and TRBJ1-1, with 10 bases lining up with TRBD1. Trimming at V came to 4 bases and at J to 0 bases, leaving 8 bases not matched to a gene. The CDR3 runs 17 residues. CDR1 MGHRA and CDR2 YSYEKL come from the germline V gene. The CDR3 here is CASSRTRQGALNTEAFF. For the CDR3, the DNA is TGCGCCAGCAGCCGGACCCGACAGGGGGCACTGAACACTGAAGCTTTCTTT.

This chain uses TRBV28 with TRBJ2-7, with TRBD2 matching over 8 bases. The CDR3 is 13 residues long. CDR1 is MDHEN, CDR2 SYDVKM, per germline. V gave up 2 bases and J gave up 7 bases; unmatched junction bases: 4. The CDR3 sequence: CASSLPGREEQYF. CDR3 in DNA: TGTGCCAGCAGTTTACCCGGGAGGGAGGAGCAGTACTTC.

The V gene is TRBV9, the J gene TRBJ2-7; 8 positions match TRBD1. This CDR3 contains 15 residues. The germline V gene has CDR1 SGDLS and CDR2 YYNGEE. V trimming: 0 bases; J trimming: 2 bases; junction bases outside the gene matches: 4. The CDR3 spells CASSVETGGTYEQYF. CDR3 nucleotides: TGTGCCAGCAGCGTAGAAACAGGGGGAACCTACGAGCAGTACTTC.

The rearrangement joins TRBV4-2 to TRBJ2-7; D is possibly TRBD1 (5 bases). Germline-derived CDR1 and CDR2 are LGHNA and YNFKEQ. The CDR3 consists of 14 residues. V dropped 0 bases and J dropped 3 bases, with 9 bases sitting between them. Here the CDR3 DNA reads TGTGCCAGCAGCCAAGAGACAGTCCGCTACGAGCAGTACTTC. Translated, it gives CASSQETVRYEQYF.

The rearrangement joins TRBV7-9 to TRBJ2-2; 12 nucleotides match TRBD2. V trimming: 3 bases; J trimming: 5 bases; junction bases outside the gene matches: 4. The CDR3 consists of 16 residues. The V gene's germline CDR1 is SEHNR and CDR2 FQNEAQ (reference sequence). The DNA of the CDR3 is TGTGCCAGCAGCTTTCGACTAGCGGGAGATACCGGGGAGCTGTTTTTT. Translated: CASSFRLAGDTGELFF.

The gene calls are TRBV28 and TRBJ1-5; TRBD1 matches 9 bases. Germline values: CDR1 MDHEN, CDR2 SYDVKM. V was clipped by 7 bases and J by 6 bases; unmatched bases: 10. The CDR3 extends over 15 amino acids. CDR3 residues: CASTELGTGIQPQHF. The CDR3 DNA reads TGTGCCAGCACCGAACTCGGGACAGGGATTCAGCCCCAGCATTTT.

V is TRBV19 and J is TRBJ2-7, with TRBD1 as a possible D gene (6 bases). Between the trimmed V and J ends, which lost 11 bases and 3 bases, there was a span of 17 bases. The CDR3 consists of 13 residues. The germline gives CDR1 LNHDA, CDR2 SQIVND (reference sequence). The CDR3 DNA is TGTGCCTCGACGAGACAGGTTGGCTACGAGCAGTACTTC. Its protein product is CASTRQVGYEQYF. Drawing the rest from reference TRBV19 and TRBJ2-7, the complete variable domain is DGGITQSPKYLFRKEGQNVTLSCEQNLNHDAMYWYRQDPGQGLRLIYYSQIVNDFQKGDIAEGYSVSREKKESFPLTVTSAQKNPTAFYLCASTRQVGYEQYFGPGTRLTVT.

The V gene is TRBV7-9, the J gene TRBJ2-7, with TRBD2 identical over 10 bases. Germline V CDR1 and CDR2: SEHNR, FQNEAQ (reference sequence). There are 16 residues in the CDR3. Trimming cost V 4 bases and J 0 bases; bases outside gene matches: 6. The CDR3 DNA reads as TGTGCCAGCAGCTCTAAGCTAGCGGGAGACTCCTACGAGCAGTACTTC. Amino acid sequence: CASSSKLAGDSYEQYF. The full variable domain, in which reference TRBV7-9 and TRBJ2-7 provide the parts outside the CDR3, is DTGVSQNPRHKITKRGQNVTFRCDPISEHNRLYWYRQTLGQGPEFLTYFQNEAQLEKSRLLSDRFSAERPKGSFSTLEIQRTEQGDSAMYLCASSSKLAGDSYEQYFGPGTRLTVT.

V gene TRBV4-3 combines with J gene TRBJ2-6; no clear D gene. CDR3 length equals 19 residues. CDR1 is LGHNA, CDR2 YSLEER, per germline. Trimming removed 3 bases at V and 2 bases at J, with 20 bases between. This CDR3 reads CASSQKGSLRMTGANVLTF. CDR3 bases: TGCGCCAGCAGCCAGAAAGGAAGTCTGCGGATGACTGGGGCCAACGTCCTGACTTTC.

CDR3 DNA sequence: TGTGCCAGCAGCTTGGGGGCAGTTTGGTTTGCCGGGGAGCTGTTTTTT. This translates into CASSLGAVWFAGELFF. The gene calls are TRBV5-6 and TRBJ2-2; no clear D. Germline lookup yields CDR1 SGHDT and CDR2 YYEEEE. The CDR3 runs to 16 residues. V was cut by 0 bases and J by 6 bases, with 15 bases left in between. The entire variable domain, with the rest obtained from reference TRBV5-6 and TRBJ2-2, is as follows: DAGVTQSPTHLIKTRGQQVTLRCSPKSGHDTVSWYQQALGQGPQFIFQYYEEEERQRGNFPDRFSGHQFPNYSSELNVNALLLGDSALYLCASSLGAVWFAGELFFGEGSRLTVL.

CDR3 in amino acids: CASSPYSGGTEAFF. The CDR3 coding sequence is TGTGCCAGTAGTCCCTACAGTGGGGGGACTGAAGCTTTCTTT. V is TRBV19 and J is TRBJ1-1; a possible D gene is TRBD1 (5 bases). The germline CDR1 and CDR2 sequences are LNHDA and SQIVND (reference sequence). V was shortened by 5 bases and J by 5 bases, with 15 bases between the two germline ends. CDR3 length: 14 amino acids.

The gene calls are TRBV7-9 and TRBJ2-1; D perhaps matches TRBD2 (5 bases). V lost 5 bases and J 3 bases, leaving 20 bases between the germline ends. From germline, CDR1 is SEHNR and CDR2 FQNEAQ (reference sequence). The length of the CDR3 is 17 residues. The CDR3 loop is CASSQTSGNRGYNEQFF. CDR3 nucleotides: TGTGCCAGCAGCCAAACCTCCGGGAACCGAGGCTACAATGAGCAGTTCTTC.